A single T cell receptor beta chain is shown here with its context. Its antigen is unknown. This record belongs to a study of monozygotic twins with inflammatory bowel disease. CDR3 length equals 16 residues. CDR1 MGHRA and CDR2 YSYEKL come from the germline V gene. The study, taken as a whole, reports: Findings did not support one strong IBD-associated signal or clonotype.

The UMIs carried a 6-nucleotide sample barcode, and they were added by template switching. TCRdb re-analyzed the 5' RACE reads; it lists each CDR3 protein once, without DNA. This specimen shows about 200,000 distinct CDR3 sequences; the ten leading clones hold roughly 7.5%. This TCR came from a human donor with ulcerative colitis or Crohn's disease, or a healthy co-twin of an affected twin (not recorded which). J is TRBJ1-5 and V is TRBV4-1; TCRdb's D call, TRBD1, is unchecked because there is no DNA. Sequences were obtained from blood. The CDR3 region is CASSHIDRRGNQPQHF.